Listed below are T cell receptor beta chains from one sample, sequenced in a study of shared clonotypes between healthy human individuals. Produced via immunoSEQ multiplex PCR; TCRdb's table is partial and in-frame only. The sample holds roughly 2 million clones, approximately 96% seen once. Sequenced sample: naive CD4+ T cells sorted from blood. The receptors derive from a man aged 18 to 29 in good health. CDR3s include the opening cysteine and the closing phenylalanine or tryptophan. A D gene is named only where the DNA matches it firmly. The size entry is marked missing in some rows and otherwise reads once, few, many or a size class.

clone_size j_call v_call d_call cdr3_nt cdr3_aa
. TRBJ1-3 TRBV7-2 . TGTGCCAGCAGCTTTGGATTCCAGTCTGGAAACACCATATATTTT CASSFGFQSGNTIYF
. TRBJ2-1 TRBV7-2 TRBD2 TGTGCCAGCAGCTTAAGGCTAGCGGGAGTACCCTCCTACAATGAGCAGTTCTTC CASSLRLAGVPSYNEQFF
. TRBJ1-5 TRBV6-5 TRBD1 TGTGCCAGCAGAGGGGACAGAGATCAGCCCCAGCATTTT CASRGDRDQPQHF
. TRBJ1-5 TRBV18 . TGTGCCAGCTCACAAGGACCAGGGGTGTCCCAGCCCCAGCATTTT CASSQGPGVSQPQHF
. TRBJ2-3 TRBV21-1 . TGTGCCAGCAGTATCGCGGGAGGACCGGTAGATACGCAGTATTTT CASSIAGGPVDTQYF
. TRBJ1-2 TRBV12-5 . TGTGCTAGTGGTTTGGTACAGGCCGCTACCCCCATTATGGGCTACACCTTC CASGLVQAATPIMGYTF
. TRBJ1-2 TRBV30 . TGTGCCTGGAGTGGACCTACCATAAACACCTTC CAWSGPTINTF
. TRBJ2-7 TRBV5-1 TRBD1 TGCGCCAGCAGCCCACCTGGGACAGGTACGAGCGAGCAGTACTTC CASSPPGTGTSEQYF
. TRBJ1-1 TRBV9 TRBD1 TGTGCCAGCAGCGTCGGACCCAGGGGGGAGAACACTGAAGCTTTCTTT CASSVGPRGENTEAFF
. TRBJ2-7 TRBV28 TRBD1 TGTGCCAGCACCACCCAGGGGGCCCCCTACGAGCAGTACTTC CASTTQGAPYEQYF
. TRBJ2-2 TRBV5-1 . TGCGCCAGCAGACCCACCCCCCAGGAGAACACCGGGGAGCTGTTTTTT CASRPTPQENTGELFF
once TRBJ1-4 TRBV21-1 . TGTGCCAGCAGGGACAGGGGACATGCTGAAAAACTGTTTTTT CASRDRGHAEKLFF
. TRBJ1-2 TRBV15 . TGTGCCACCAGCGGACAATTCGGCAGGGGAACTAACTATGGCTACACCTTC CATSGQFGRGTNYGYTF
. TRBJ1-5 TRBV4-1 TRBD1 TGCGCCAGCAGCCAAGTTTTTCGGGGACAGGACGTTTATAGCAATCAGCCCCAGCATTTT CASSQVFRGQDVYSNQPQHF
. TRBJ1-3 TRBV6-1 TRBD1 TGTGCCAGCAGTGGAAGGAACAGGGGGTCGGACACCATATATTTT CASSGRNRGSDTIYF
. TRBJ2-5 TRBV11-2 . TGTGCCAGCGGTTCCGGGACACAAGAGACCCAGTACTTC CASGSGTQETQYF
. TRBJ2-2 TRBV18 . TGTGCCAGCTCACCACCCGGGAAGCCCGGGGAGCTGTTTTTT CASSPPGKPGELFF
. TRBJ2-7 TRBV9 . TGTGCCAGCAGCGTAGGGCAGGGGTTGTACGAGCAGTACTTC CASSVGQGLYEQYF
once TRBJ2-2 TRBV6-5 . TGTGCCAGCAGCCGAGCCGGGGAGCTGTTTTTT CASSRAGELFF
. TRBJ2-5 TRBV30 . TGTGCCTGGAGCCTTCCGGGACCGGGTCTAGAGACCCAGTACTTC CAWSLPGPGLETQYF
. TRBJ2-6 TRBV6-5 . TGTGCCACCCTCGGAGATCCTGGGGCCAACGTCCTGACTTTC CATLGDPGANVLTF
. TRBJ2-7 TRBV6-5 . TGTGCCAGCAGATTAGGATTGGGGGGATCCTACGAGCAGTACTTC CASRLGLGGSYEQYF
. TRBJ1-4 TRBV4-3 . TGCGCCAGCAGCCAGGGACCAACTAATGAAAAACTGTTTTTT CASSQGPTNEKLFF
. TRBJ2-5 TRBV10-3 . TGTGCCATCAGTGCGGTATTAGGGGAGACCCAGTACTTC CAISAVLGETQYF
. TRBJ2-2 TRBV9 . TGTGCCAGCAGCGTTAGGGGGGACAGTGACACCGGGGAGCTGTTTTTT CASSVRGDSDTGELFF
. TRBJ1-2 TRBV28 . TGTGCCAGCAGTTTATCCGCGTTTGGCTACACCTTC CASSLSAFGYTF